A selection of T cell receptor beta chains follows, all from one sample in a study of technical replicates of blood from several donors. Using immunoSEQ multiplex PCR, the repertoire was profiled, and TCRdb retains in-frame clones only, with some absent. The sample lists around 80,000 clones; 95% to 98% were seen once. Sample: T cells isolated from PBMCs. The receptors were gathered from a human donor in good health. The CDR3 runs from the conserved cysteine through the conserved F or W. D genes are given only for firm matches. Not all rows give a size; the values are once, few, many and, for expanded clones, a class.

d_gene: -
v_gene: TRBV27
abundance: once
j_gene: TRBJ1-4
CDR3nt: TGTGCCAGCAGTACTTGGAGGACGGGGAATGAAAAACTGTTTTTT
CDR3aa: CASSTWRTGNEKLFF

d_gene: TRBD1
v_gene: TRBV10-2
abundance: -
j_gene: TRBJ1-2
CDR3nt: TGCGCCAGCAGACGGGACAGGGAGGACTATGGCTACACCTTC
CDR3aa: CASRRDREDYGYTF

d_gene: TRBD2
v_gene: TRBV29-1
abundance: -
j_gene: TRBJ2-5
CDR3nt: TGCAGCGTCCCCGGGGGAGGGGAGACCCAGTACTTC
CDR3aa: CSVPGGGETQYF

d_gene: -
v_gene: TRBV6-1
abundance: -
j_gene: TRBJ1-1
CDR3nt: TGTGCCAGCCACGCGCGGGGTGTCATAAGGGCTTTCTTT
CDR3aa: CASHARGVIRAFF

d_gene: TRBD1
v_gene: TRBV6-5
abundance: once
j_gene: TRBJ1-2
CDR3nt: TGTGCCAGCAGTTACTCGATGGAGGGACAGGGGATTGGCTACACCTTC
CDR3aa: CASSYSMEGQGIGYTF

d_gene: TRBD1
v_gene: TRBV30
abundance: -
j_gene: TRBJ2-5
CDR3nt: TGTGCCTGGAATCGACAGGGGGTACAAGAGACCCAGTACTTC
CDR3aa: CAWNRQGVQETQYF

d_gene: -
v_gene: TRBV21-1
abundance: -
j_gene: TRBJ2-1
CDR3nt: TGTGCCAGCAGCAATGAGCGGAGGGAGCAGTTCTTC
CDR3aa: CASSNERREQFF

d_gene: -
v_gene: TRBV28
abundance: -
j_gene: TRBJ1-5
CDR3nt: TGTGCCAGCACCCAGGGAGGGGATCAGCCCCAGCATTTT
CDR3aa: CASTQGGDQPQHF

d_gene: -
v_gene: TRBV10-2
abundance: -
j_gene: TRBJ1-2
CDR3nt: TGCGCCAGCAGTGAGGCACAGGTAGCCTATGGCTACACCTTC
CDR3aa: CASSEAQVAYGYTF

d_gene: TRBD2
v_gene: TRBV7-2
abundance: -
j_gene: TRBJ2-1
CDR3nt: TGTGCCAGCAGCTTAGAGCGGGGGGCGTACAATGAGCAGTTCTTC
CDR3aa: CASSLERGAYNEQFF

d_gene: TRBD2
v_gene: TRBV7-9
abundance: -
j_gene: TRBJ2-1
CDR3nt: TGTGCCAGCAGCCCGAGAGCGGGGGGCAGCAATGAGCAGTTCTTC
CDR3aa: CASSPRAGGSNEQFF

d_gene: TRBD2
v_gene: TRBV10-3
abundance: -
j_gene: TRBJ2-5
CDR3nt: TGTGCCATCAGGGCGGGGGGGGAGGAGACCCAGTACTTC
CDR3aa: CAIRAGGEETQYF

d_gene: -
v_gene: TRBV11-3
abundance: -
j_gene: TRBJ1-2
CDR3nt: TGTGCCAGCAGCTTAGCGTATTCCTATGGCTACACCTTC
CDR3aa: CASSLAYSYGYTF

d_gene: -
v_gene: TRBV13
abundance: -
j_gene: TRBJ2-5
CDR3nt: TGTGCCAGCAGCTTACGTCAAGCCGGGGCCCAGTACTTC
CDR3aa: CASSLRQAGAQYF

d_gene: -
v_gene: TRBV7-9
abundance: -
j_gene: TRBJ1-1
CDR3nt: TGTGCCAGCAGCTTAGCACAGGGCTTAAACACTGAAGCTTTCTTT
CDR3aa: CASSLAQGLNTEAFF

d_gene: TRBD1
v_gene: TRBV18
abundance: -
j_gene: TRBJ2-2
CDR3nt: TGTGCCAGCTCGCTAGGACAGGGCGGCACCGGGGAGCTGTTTTTT
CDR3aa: CASSLGQGGTGELFF

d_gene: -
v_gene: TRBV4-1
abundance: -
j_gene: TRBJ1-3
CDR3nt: TGCGCCAGCAGCCAAGACCAGGGTGGGGGAAACACCATATATTTT
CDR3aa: CASSQDQGGGNTIYF

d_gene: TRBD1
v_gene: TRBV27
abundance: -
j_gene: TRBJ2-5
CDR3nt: TGTGCCAGCAGACCGGACAGGGGAGAGACCCAGTACTTC
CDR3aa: CASRPDRGETQYF

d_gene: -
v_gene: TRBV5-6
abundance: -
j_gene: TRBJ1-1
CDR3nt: TGTGCCAGCAGCCCGACAGGGAACACTGAAGCTTTCTTT
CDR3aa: CASSPTGNTEAFF

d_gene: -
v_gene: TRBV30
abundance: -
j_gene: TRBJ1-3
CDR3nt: TGTGCCTGGACAGGTGGAAACACCATATATTTT
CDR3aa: CAWTGGNTIYF

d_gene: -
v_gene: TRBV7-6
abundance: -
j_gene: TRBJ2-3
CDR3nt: TGTGCCAGCAGCCCACGACAAGGGGGATCAGATACGCAGTATTTT
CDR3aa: CASSPRQGGSDTQYF

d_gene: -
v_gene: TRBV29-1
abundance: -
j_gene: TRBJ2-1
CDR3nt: TGCAGCGTTGAAAGGGCAGGGACGGGAGCGGGTGAGCAGTTCTTC
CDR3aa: CSVERAGTGAGEQFF

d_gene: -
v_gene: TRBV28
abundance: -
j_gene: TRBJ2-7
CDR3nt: TGTGCCAGCAGCCCCATTGCCCGCTACAGGGTGCTCGAGCAGTACTTC
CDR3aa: CASSPIARYRVLEQYF

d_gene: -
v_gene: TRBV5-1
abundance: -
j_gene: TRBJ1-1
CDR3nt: TGCGCCAGCAGCTTGGGTTTGGGGAGGGGGTACACTGAAGCTTTCTTT
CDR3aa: CASSLGLGRGYTEAFF

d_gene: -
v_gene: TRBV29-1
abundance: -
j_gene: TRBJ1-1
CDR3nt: TGCAGCGTTTATGGACAGAACACTGAAGCTTTCTTT
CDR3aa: CSVYGQNTEAFF

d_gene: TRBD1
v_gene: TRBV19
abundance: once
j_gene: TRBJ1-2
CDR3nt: TGTGCCAGTAGTATAGAAGACAGGGTTGCTGGCTACACCTTC
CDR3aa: CASSIEDRVAGYTF

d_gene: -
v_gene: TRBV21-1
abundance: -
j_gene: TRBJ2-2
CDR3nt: TGTGCCAATAGGAGGGTAGAGGGTGGCGGGGAGCTGTTTTTT
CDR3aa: CANRRVEGGGELFF

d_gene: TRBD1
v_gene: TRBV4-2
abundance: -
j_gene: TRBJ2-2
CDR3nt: TGTGCCAGCAGCCAGGACCAGCGACAGGGGGCCACCACCGGGGAGCTGTTTTTT
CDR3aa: CASSQDQRQGATTGELFF

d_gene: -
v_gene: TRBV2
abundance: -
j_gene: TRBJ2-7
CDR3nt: TGTGCCAGCCGAGAAGGTTACCTAGCGTCGAACGAGCAGTACTTC
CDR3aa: CASREGYLASNEQYF

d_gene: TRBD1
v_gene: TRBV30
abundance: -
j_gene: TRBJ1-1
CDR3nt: TGTGCCTGGATGACAGGGATGGGCACTGAAGCTTTCTTT
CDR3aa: CAWMTGMGTEAFF

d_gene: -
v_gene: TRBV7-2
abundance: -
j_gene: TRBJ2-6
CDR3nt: TGTGCCAGCAGGAGGGCCGGGGCCAACGTCCTGACTTTC
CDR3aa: CASRRAGANVLTF

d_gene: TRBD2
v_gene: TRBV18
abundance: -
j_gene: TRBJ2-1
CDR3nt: TGTGCCAGCTCACCCCGAACGGGACTAGCGGGAGGAAGCAACTACTACAATGAGCAGTTCTTC
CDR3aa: CASSPRTGLAGGSNYYNEQFF

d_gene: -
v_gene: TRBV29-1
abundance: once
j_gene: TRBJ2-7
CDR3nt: TGCAGCGTTTTCTATGCTAGCGATTCCTACGAGCAGTACTTC
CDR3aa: CSVFYASDSYEQYF

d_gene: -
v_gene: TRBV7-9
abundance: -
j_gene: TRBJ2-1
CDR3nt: TGTGCCAGCAGCTTAGTGGGGGGAGATGAGCAGTTCTTC
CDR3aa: CASSLVGGDEQFF

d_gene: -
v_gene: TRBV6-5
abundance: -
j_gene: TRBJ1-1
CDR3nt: TGTGCCAGCAGTTTACAGAGTGAAGCTTTCTTT
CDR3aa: CASSLQSEAFF

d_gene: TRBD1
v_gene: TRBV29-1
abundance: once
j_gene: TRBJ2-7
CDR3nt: TGCAGCGTTGAGTTTACAGGGGCCTCCTACGAGCAGTACTTC
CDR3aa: CSVEFTGASYEQYF

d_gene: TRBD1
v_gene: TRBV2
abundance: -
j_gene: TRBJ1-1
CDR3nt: TGTGCCAGCAGCCAGGACAGGGCCACTGAAGCTTTCTTT
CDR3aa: CASSQDRATEAFF

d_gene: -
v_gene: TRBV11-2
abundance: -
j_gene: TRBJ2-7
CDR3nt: TGTGCCAGCAGCTCAGGGGTCTACGAGCAGTACTTC
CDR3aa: CASSSGVYEQYF

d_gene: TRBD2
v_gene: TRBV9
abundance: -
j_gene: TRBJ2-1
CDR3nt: TGTGCCAGCAGCGGACGTGCCGGAGGCCGGGAGGGCCTGGTGAATGAGCAGTTCTTC
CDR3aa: CASSGRAGGREGLVNEQFF

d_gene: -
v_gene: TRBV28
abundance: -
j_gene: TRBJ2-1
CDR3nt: TGTGCCAGCAGCCAAAGCTATAGCGAATCCTACAATGAGCAGTTCTTC
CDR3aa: CASSQSYSESYNEQFF

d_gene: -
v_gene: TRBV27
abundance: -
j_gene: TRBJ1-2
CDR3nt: TGTGCCAGCAGTTCCCCTTACTATGGCTACACCTTC
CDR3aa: CASSSPYYGYTF

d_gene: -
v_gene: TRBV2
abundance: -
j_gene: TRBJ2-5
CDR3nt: TGTGCCAGCAGCCGAGGGCTAGTAAGGTGGGAGACCCAGTACTTC
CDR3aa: CASSRGLVRWETQYF

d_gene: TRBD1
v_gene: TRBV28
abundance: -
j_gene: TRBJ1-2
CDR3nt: TGTGCCAGCAGTTTATTCCGGGGCAGGGGGCTAAATGGCTACACCTTC
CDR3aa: CASSLFRGRGLNGYTF

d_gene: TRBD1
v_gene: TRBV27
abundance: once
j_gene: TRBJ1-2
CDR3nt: TGTGCCAGCAGTCCAAGAAGGACAGGGACCTATGGCTACACCTTC
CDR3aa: CASSPRRTGTYGYTF

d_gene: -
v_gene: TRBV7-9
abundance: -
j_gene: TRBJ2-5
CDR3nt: TGTGCCAGCAGCTTAGAAAAGCGTAAGGAGACCCAGTACTTC
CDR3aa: CASSLEKRKETQYF

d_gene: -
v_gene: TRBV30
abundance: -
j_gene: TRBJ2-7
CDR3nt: TGTGCCTGGAGAAAATGGGGGGGCCGGTCCCAATACTACGAGCAGTACTTC
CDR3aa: CAWRKWGGRSQYYEQYF

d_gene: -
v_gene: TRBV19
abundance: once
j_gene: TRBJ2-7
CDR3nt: TGTGCCACCTCGGACTCATTTGCTTACGAGCAGTACTTC
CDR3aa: CATSDSFAYEQYF

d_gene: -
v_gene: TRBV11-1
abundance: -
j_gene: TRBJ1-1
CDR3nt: TGTGCCAGCAGCTTAACGTTTACAGGGATTAACACTGAAGCTTTCTTT
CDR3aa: CASSLTFTGINTEAFF

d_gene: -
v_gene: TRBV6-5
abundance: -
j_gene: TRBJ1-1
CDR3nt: TGTGCCAGCAGTCCCACAGCAAGAATGAACACTGAAGCTTTCTTT
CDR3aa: CASSPTARMNTEAFF